A single sample is the source of the 10 T cell receptor beta chains below, sequenced in a study of blood T cell repertoires in COVID-19. Here immunoSEQ multiplex PCR was the method, and the copy in TCRdb shows in-frame clones only, minus some. This table has roughly 62,000 clones, 87% appearing once. Material for sequencing was peripheral blood. All receptors derive from a human donor with acute or convalescent COVID-19. The donor label of this sample is uncertain.

V is TRBV5-1 and J is TRBJ2-2, with 13 bases that match TRBD2. CDR1 and CDR2 from the germline V gene are SGHRS and YFSETQ. This CDR3 is built from 16 residues. The V gene end was trimmed by 2 bases and the J gene end by 7 bases; junction bases not matched to a gene: 5. CDR3 loop: CASSLWTSGSVGELFF. In DNA, the CDR3 is TGCGCCAGCAGCTTATGGACTAGCGGGAGTGTCGGGGAGCTGTTTTTT.

V is TRBV5-8 and J is TRBJ1-1, with no clear D. Germline V lookup: CDR1 SGHTS, CDR2 YDEGEE. CDR3 length equals 12 residues. Trimming stripped 4 bases from V and 1 base from J, with 5 bases between. CDR3 DNA: TGTGCCAGCAGCGATAGGAACACTGAAGCTTTCTTT. It yields the protein CASSDRNTEAFF.

This chain joins TRBV6-2 or TRBV6-3 and TRBJ1-4, with TRBD1 matching over 7 bases. V dropped 4 bases and J dropped 5; count of bases not matched to a gene: 7. Germline CDR1 is MNHEY and CDR2 is SVGEGT. CDR3 length: 15 amino acids. CDR3 sequence: CASSSPTTGNEKLFF. CDR3 nucleotide sequence: TGTGCCAGCAGTTCCCCGACGACAGGGAATGAAAAACTGTTTTTT.

CDR3 region: CSTWTGGITEAFF. CDR3 DNA sequence: TGCAGCACCTGGACAGGGGGCATCACTGAAGCTTTCTTT. V is TRBV29-1 and J is TRBJ1-1; 11 bases map to TRBD1. The trim removed 8 bases at V and 4 bases at J, leaving 6 bases unmatched. There are 13 residues in the CDR3. Per the germline V gene, CDR1 is SQVTM and CDR2 is ANQGSEA. The complete variable domain, with remaining parts taken from reference TRBV29-1 and TRBJ1-1, reads SAVISQKPSRDICQRGTSLTIQCQVDSQVTMMFWYRQQPGQSLTLIATANQGSEATYESGFVIDKFPISRPNLTFSTLTVSNMSPEDSSIYLCSTWTGGITEAFFGQGTRLTVV.

The chain uses TRBV30 and TRBJ1-1; perhaps TRBD1 as D (6 bases). This CDR3 has 15 amino acids. Trimming removed 4 bases at V and 4 bases at J, with 19 bases between. CDR1 is GTSNPN and CDR2 is SVGIG in the germline V gene (reference sequence). The CDR3 DNA follows: TGTGCCTGGACCCGCCTAGCCAGGGGAGCCACTGAAGCTTTCTTT. It is translated as CAWTRLARGATEAFF.

V gene TRBV4-1 combines with J gene TRBJ2-2; 12 bases align to TRBD1. Per germline, CDR1 MGHRA and CDR2 YSYEKL. V trimming: 6 bases; J trimming: 0 bases; junction bases outside the gene matches: 11. The CDR3 loop spans 19 amino acids. CDR3 protein: CASRGTGGLGTSNTGELFF. CDR3 bases: TGCGCCAGCAGGGGGACAGGGGGCCTCGGAACATCGAACACCGGGGAGCTGTTTTTT.

The chain joins TRBV27 to TRBJ2-5, with 9 nucleotides matching TRBD1. This CDR3 has 15 residues. The V gene end was trimmed by 6 bases and the J gene end by 2 bases; junction bases not matched to a gene: 7. Germline V gives CDR1 MNHEY, CDR2 SMNVEV (reference sequence). The CDR3: CASSWGQGNQETQYF. The DNA of the CDR3 is TGTGCCAGCAGCTGGGGACAGGGTAATCAAGAGACCCAGTACTTC.

The V and J genes are TRBV11-3 and TRBJ2-1; perhaps TRBD2 as D (6 bases). Germline CDR1 SGHNT, CDR2 YENEEA. Trimming pared 5 bases from V and 7 bases from J, leaving 15 bases between. This CDR3 comprises 14 residues. The CDR3 sequence: CASSLGTPGNEQFF. CDR3 nucleotide sequence: TGTGCCAGCAGCCTTGGGACTCCAGGGAATGAGCAGTTCTTC.

This chain links TRBV7-2 with TRBJ1-1; 11 positions match TRBD1. CDR1 and CDR2 (germline): SGHTA, FQGNSA. The CDR3 totals 16 residues. The trim removed 0 bases at V and 5 bases at J, leaving 5 bases unmatched. The CDR3 reads CASSLADRDRGTEAFF. The CDR3 DNA sequence: TGTGCCAGCAGCTTAGCGGATCGGGACAGGGGGACTGAAGCTTTCTTT.

The chain recombines TRBV4-1 with TRBJ2-5, with 9 bases fitting TRBD1. This CDR3 contains 15 residues. The germline gives CDR1 MGHRA, CDR2 YSYEKL. J was trimmed by 5 bases and V by 3 bases; bases with no gene match: 7. CDR3 amino acids: CASSQPDRGYETQYF. CDR3 sequence (DNA): TGCGCCAGCAGCCAGCCGGACAGGGGTTACGAGACCCAGTACTTC.